The clone carrying this T cell receptor beta chain came up a few times. The entry originates in a study of T-cell reconstitution after alpha-beta-depleted transplantation in children. The TCRbeta library was prepared with unique molecular identifiers. TCRdb called the PCR reads again in MiXCR, with one record for every CDR3 protein. The top ten clones hold approximately 5% of a sample with 400,000 to 500,000 distinct CDR3 sequences, roughly a tenth of them seen once. The CDR3 covers 16 residues. CDR1 DFQATT and CDR2 SNEGSKA come from the germline V gene (reference sequence). V shed 3 bases, J shed 1 base, and the junction held 8 bases outside the gene matches.

The source material was PBMCs from the stem cell graft donor, sampled from the stem cell graft. The TCR was taken from a human donor who donated a stem cell graft to a child with acute myeloid leukemia. The rearrangement joins TRBV20-1 to TRBJ1-5; 8 nucleotides agree with TRBD1. The CDR3 region has the DNA TGCAGTGCTAGGGCCGACAGGGGCAGAAGCAATCAGCCCCAGCATTTT. Its translation is CSARADRGRSNQPQHF.